Below, 18 T cell receptor beta chains from the same sample are listed, as sequenced in a study of T-cell memory formation after mild COVID-19. MiXCR, applied by TCRdb to the 5' RACE reads, yields one record per CDR3 protein. Here the sample spans roughly 35,000 distinct CDR3 sequences, roughly 7.2% being singletons. Sequencing was done on a sample of PBMCs or a T cell subset sorted from them (not recorded which). These receptors were obtained from a man aged 18 to 29 who had mild COVID-19 (a few samples of this study predate the infection). Cell type and time point are not known.

This clonotype is categorized as medium-sized. The J gene is TRBJ2-5, the V gene TRBV7-2; 8 bases are shared with TRBD2. Germline V CDR1 and CDR2: SGHTA, FQGNSA. J was trimmed by 4 bases and V by 4 bases; bases with no gene match: 5. The CDR3 contains 14 residues. This chain's CDR3 is CASSSGGAPETQYF. The CDR3 bases are TGTGCCAGCAGCTCCGGGGGGGCCCCAGAGACCCAGTACTTC.

This clonotype was counted many times. The chain is built from TRBV9 and TRBJ1-6, with no clear D. CDR3 length: 14 amino acids. V shed 7 bases and J shed 7 bases, with 15 bases lying between them. The germline V gene encodes CDR1 SGDLS and CDR2 YYNGEE. The CDR3 reads CASQSGSWNSPLHF. The CDR3, as DNA: TGTGCCAGCCAGTCGGGGTCTTGGAATTCACCCCTCCACTTT.

This clonotype showed up many times. The chain employs TRBV12-3 or TRBV12-4 and TRBJ1-2; D ambiguous. V lost 3 bases, J lost 2 bases, and 10 bases lay in between. CDR3 length: 14 residues. CDR3 bases: TGTGCCAGCAGTTTTAATCCGGAAAACTATGGCTACACCTTC. This sequence encodes CASSFNPENYGYTF.

This clonotype was seen many times. The chain joins TRBV29-1 to TRBJ2-3, with 7 nucleotides matching TRBD2. J gave up 1 base and V 3 bases, and 1 base lay outside the gene matches. CDR1 is SQVTM, CDR2 ANQGSEA, per germline. This CDR3 has 13 residues. The CDR3 sequence is CSVDRGGTDTQYF. The DNA for the CDR3 is TGCAGCGTTGACCGGGGGGGCACAGATACGCAGTATTTT.

This clonotype was counted between two and nine times. This chain joins TRBV7-9 and TRBJ2-3, with D uncertain. Germline V gives CDR1 SEHNR, CDR2 FQNEAQ (reference sequence). The CDR3 consists of 14 residues. Trimming stripped 6 bases from V and 0 bases from J, with 10 bases between. The CDR3 region has the DNA TGTGCCAGCAGTTTGGTTCTAAGCACAGATACGCAGTATTTT. Its protein product is CASSLVLSTDTQYF.

At least ten counts were recorded for this clonotype. The chain employs TRBV6-6 and TRBJ1-4; possibly TRBD1 for D (5 bases). CDR1 MNHNY and CDR2 SVGAGI come from the germline V gene (reference sequence). The CDR3 sequence is 15 residues long. Trimming shortened V by 5 bases and J by 2 bases, and 12 bases separated the two germline ends. CDR3 loop: CASSATGGTNEKLFF. The CDR3 DNA reads TGTGCCAGCAGTGCCACAGGCGGGACTAATGAAAAACTGTTTTTT.

This clonotype was seen more than once but under ten times. The J gene is TRBJ1-1, the V gene TRBV29-1, with D perhaps TRBD1 (6 bases). V was clipped by 6 bases and J by 5 bases, with 19 bases between them. The CDR3 covers 14 residues. Germline assignment: CDR1 SQVTM and CDR2 ANQGSEA. The CDR3 region is CSVDRTYPGTEAFF. CDR3 coding DNA: TGCAGCGTCGACAGGACATACCCGGGAACTGAAGCTTTCTTT.

The genes are TRBV7-2 and TRBJ1-3; TRBD1 matches at 9 bases. Per the germline V gene, CDR1 is SGHTA and CDR2 is FQGNSA. The ends lost 5 bases at V and 0 bases at J; junction bases unmatched: 5. This CDR3 spans 16 amino acids. The CDR3 reads CASSGTGIGSGNTIYF. As DNA, the CDR3 is TGTGCCAGCAGCGGGACAGGGATTGGCTCTGGAAACACCATATATTTT.

The chain uses TRBV19 and TRBJ1-4, with a tentative D call TRBD1 (6 bases). V lost 6 bases, J lost 3 bases, and 17 bases lay in between. Germline lookup yields CDR1 LNHDA and CDR2 SQIVND (reference sequence). This CDR3 is built from 16 residues. The CDR3 spells CASRLSPGQPNEKLFF. CDR3 DNA: TGTGCCAGTAGGCTGAGCCCCGGACAGCCTAATGAAAAACTGTTTTTT.

The chain uses TRBV4-1 and TRBJ2-2; 7 nucleotides match TRBD2. Germline loops: CDR1 MGHRA, CDR2 YSYEKL. V shed 4 bases, J shed 2 bases, and the junction held 10 bases outside the gene matches. CDR3 length equals 17 residues. CDR3 sequence: CASSLYFRDYNTGELFF. The CDR3 nucleotides are TGCGCCAGCAGCCTTTATTTCCGGGACTACAACACCGGGGAGCTGTTTTTT.

This clonotype occurred many times. This chain uses TRBV5-1 with TRBJ1-2; TRBD1 might be the D (5 bases). Germline-derived CDR1 and CDR2 are SGHRS and YFSETQ. This CDR3 is 14 amino acids long. Deletions cut 4 bases from V and 7 bases from J, with 17 bases between. The CDR3: CASSRDRPAPGYTF. The CDR3 DNA follows: TGCGCCAGCAGCCGGGACCGACCAGCTCCTGGCTACACCTTC.

Comment on this clonotype: A read error may account for a junction end that differs from germline. The V call is TRBV3-1, the J call TRBJ1-1, with D possibly matching TRBD1 (5 bases). CDR1 and CDR2 from the germline V gene are LGHDT and YNNKEL (reference sequence). The CDR3 loop spans 15 amino acids. CDR3 residues: CASSQNELGPGSKRF. The CDR3 nucleotides are TGTGCCAGCAGCCAAAACGAATTGGGGCCCGGTTCCAAAAGGTTT.

Ten or more counts support this clonotype. This rearrangement joins TRBV6-5 to TRBJ2-3; tentatively, D is TRBD2 (7 bases). Trimming pared 2 bases from V and 3 bases from J, leaving 15 bases between. Per the germline V gene, CDR1 is MNHEY and CDR2 is SVGAGI. The CDR3 consists of 16 residues. The CDR3 region has the DNA TGTGCCAGCAGTTACGAAAGGGGGGGGCTGACAGATACGCAGTATTTT. Its protein product is CASSYERGGLTDTQYF.

In nucleotides, the CDR3 is TGCAGTGCCCTTCCGGGGGGGGGGTCCTACGAGCAGTACGTC. Translated, it gives CSALPGGGSYEQYV. The J gene is TRBJ2-7, the V gene TRBV20-1; 8 bases map to TRBD2. The J segment lost 1 base and the V segment lost 6 bases, leaving 8 bases of the junction unmatched. Germline lookup yields CDR1 DFQATT and CDR2 SNEGSKA (reference sequence). The CDR3 consists of 14 residues.

This clonotype has a count of ten or more. The chain joins TRBV12-3 or TRBV12-4 to TRBJ2-7; D is possibly TRBD2 (6 bases). Trimming stripped 6 bases from V and 7 bases from J, with 16 bases between. This CDR3 has 13 amino acids. The CDR3 here is CASSRNGRGEQYV. The CDR3 DNA sequence: TGTGCCAGCAGCCGCAATGGGCGGGGTGAGCAGTACGTC.

This clonotype was found a few times. This rearrangement joins TRBV18 to TRBJ1-6; D remains ambiguous. The V gene's germline CDR1 is KGHSH and CDR2 LQKENI. Trimming shortened V by 2 bases and J by 6 bases, and 2 bases separated the two germline ends. This CDR3 comprises 12 residues. The CDR3 region has the DNA TGTGCCAGCTCACCAGTTAATTCACCCCTCCACTTT. Its translation: CASSPVNSPLHF.

By share, this clonotype counts as medium-sized. The chain links TRBV6-4 to TRBJ2-3; 8 bases agree with TRBD2. This CDR3 is 15 amino acids long. The junction had 3 bases not matched to a gene; V was cut back by 3 bases and J by 1 base. Germline V gene data show CDR1 as MRHNA and CDR2 as SNTAGT. CDR3 amino acids: CASSEGSGGTDTQYF. As DNA, the CDR3 is TGTGCCAGCAGTGAGGGTAGCGGGGGCACAGATACGCAGTATTTT.

This clonotype was observed at least ten times. This rearrangement joins TRBV5-4 to TRBJ2-2; D ambiguous. V gave up 0 bases and J gave up 4 bases, with 7 bases separating them. Germline V gene lookup returns CDR1 SGHNT and CDR2 YYREEE (reference sequence). The CDR3 spans 14 residues. The CDR3 protein is CASSLAVATGELFF. CDR3 coding DNA: TGTGCCAGCAGCTTGGCGGTGGCCACCGGGGAGCTGTTTTTT.